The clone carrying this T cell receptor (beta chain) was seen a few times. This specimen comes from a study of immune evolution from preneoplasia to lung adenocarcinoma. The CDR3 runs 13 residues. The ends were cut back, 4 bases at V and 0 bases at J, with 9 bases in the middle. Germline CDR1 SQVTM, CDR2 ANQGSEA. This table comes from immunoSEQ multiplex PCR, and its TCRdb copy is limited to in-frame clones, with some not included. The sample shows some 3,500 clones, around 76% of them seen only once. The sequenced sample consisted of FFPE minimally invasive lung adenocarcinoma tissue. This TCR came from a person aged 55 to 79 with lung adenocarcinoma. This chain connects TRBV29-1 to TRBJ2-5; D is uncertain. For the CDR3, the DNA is TGCAGCGTTGGTTCTGTGTACCAAGAGACCCAGTACTTC. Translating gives CSVGSVYQETQYF.